This T cell receptor (beta chain) appears in the sequencing data of a study of beta chain features in type 1 diabetes (dated by TCRdb to 2017 to 2018). A note on the overall study: Mean age, gender distribution, total cell number and subset yield were not different between patients and healthy donors. A total of 107,917,701 sorted cells were examined across all samples, and RNA yield correlated strongly with the number of cells per subset. The study compared TCRB repertoires of sorted circulating CD4+ T cell subsets between recently diagnosed type 1 diabetes patients and matched healthy donors. Regulatory and stem cell-like memory subsets were isolated from only 8 patients and roughly eight healthy donors, whereas naive and central memory subsets came from all 28 donors. The paper's findings and limits, for the study overall: PCR might favor shorter templates, but patient and control samples were amplified and corrected together, so any skew would affect both groups equally. Only small numbers of individuals were included in the HLA sub-analyses, which left unresolved whether HLA type had any influence on TCRB rearrangement. The naive, central memory and regulatory TCRB repertoires appeared to resemble one another more closely among patients than among healthy donors. Fewer insertions and more nucleotide deletions at VDJ recombination sites were observed in patients with type 1 diabetes, implying thymic rearrangement abnormalities. A moderate but significant shortening of TCRB CDR3 length was observed in type 1 diabetes patients in all four CD4+ subsets. Sequencing cDNA rather than genomic DNA could over-represent highly expressing activated cells, although activation and CD3 levels did not differ between groups.

Trimmed from V: 3 bases; trimmed from J: 7 bases; junction bases lacking a gene match: 7. The CDR1 and CDR2 encoded by the germline V gene (reference sequence) are GTSNPN and SVGIG. The CDR3 holds 14 amino acids from the cysteine to the phenylalanine. Only CDR3 DNA remains: 42 bases, in frame from the first base. From each donor, a single peripheral blood sample of roughly 0.11 L on average was drawn into heparinised tubes. A BD FACSAria II was used to sort naive, central memory, regulatory and stem cell-like memory CD4+ T cells with a panel that included CD45RO, CCR7, CD25, CD127, CD95 and CD27. A purity above 98% was achieved for all sorted populations. Right away, PBMCs were isolated by Lymphoprep density gradient centrifugation and were stained directly, with no culture step. So that batch effects would be minimized, each experiment stained and sorted samples in pairs, pairing one healthy donor with one patient.

The entire amount of isolated RNA was reverse transcribed using the High Capacity cDNA Reverse Transcription Kit, so the sequenced TCRB transcripts were expressed ones. Naive, central memory and regulatory T cell samples underwent deep immunoSEQ sequencing, averaging about 3.57 million total reads per sample. Sorted cells were lysed in RLT buffer and RNA was extracted with DNase-treated RNeasy Micro or Mini kits, depending on cell number. To prevent cross-contamination, each cell subset was processed individually, whereas patient and healthy donor samples were processed jointly. The immunoSEQ multiplex PCR was used to amplify TCRB sequences from cDNA, generating 87-bp fragments that spanned the CDR3 region. Sequencing of the amplicons was performed on the Illumina HiSeq platform. Per the original workflow: PCR bias was computationally corrected using synthetic template baselines, reads within Hamming distance 2 were collapsed, and singletons that could not be merged were discarded. By aligning reads against IMGT, V, D and J genes, CDR3 length, and insertions or deletions at six rearrangement sites were assigned. Within each subset, clonotype counts were normalized to the number of sorted cells before true diversity and Gini coefficients were calculated with the tcR R package. Repertoire sharing was quantified using the overlap coefficient calculated on TCRB nucleotide sequences. Out-of-frame TCRB sequences from naive cells were analyzed to stand in for the pre-selection repertoire. The table comes from immuneACCESS by way of TCRdb, which keeps in-frame sequences with V and J called. Part of the clones is missing from these tables; in studies checked, under half for an unresolved V gene and the rest for unknown reasons. That table is the source of V, J and clone size, and D and trimming were worked out from the DNA. Recorded for this sample are under 800,000 clones; around 15% of them occurred a single time. The biggest ten clones account for approximately 0.087% of the sample.

The sample holds a few counts of this clone. Its antigen is not yet known. Base qualities are not at hand, and no much larger clone is one base apart. Recombination linked TRBV30 to TRBJ1-5; a stretch of 9 junction bases matches TRBD1. This TCR came from a man aged 18 to 30 in good health. Sequenced material: naive CD4+ T cells from blood. Per the publication, the cell subset or site label means: true naive CD4+ T cells. The CDR3 is CAWRETGGRQPQHF. The DNA reads TGTGCCTGGAGGGAGACAGGGGGACGGCAGCCCCAGCATTTT.